The 5 T cell receptor beta chains in this list originate from one sample, sequenced in a study of CD8+ T cells in alopecia areata. Investigators isolated RNA and reverse transcribed it into cDNA to act as the sequencing template. Sequencing used immunoSEQ multiplex PCR; TCRdb keeps in-frame clones, though not all of them. The table lists 150,000 to 200,000 clones, about three fifths of them singletons. Sequenced input: CD4+ T cells sorted from blood. Receptors originate from a human donor in good health.

This clone was seen a handful of times. The chain employs TRBV19 and TRBJ2-2, with 7 bases lining up with TRBD2. The junction had 6 bases not matched to a gene; V was cut back by 5 bases and J by 6 bases. In germline, CDR1 is LNHDA, CDR2 SQIVND (reference sequence). This CDR3 region has 14 residues. The CDR3 coding sequence is TGTGCCAGTAGTTGGGACCGGGGGGCCGGGGAGCTGTTTTTT. Translated, it gives CASSWDRGAGELFF.

This chain connects TRBV4-1 to TRBJ1-4; no reliable D call. This CDR3 is built from 13 residues. Germline V gene data show CDR1 as MGHRA and CDR2 as YSYEKL. With 1 base removed from V and 7 bases from J, the gap between germline ends came to 7 bases. This CDR3 is CASSQVLPEKLFF. CDR3 coding DNA: TGCGCCAGCAGCCAAGTCTTGCCTGAAAAACTGTTTTTT.

The chain links TRBV15 to TRBJ1-5; 7 nucleotides agree with TRBD1. J gave up 5 bases and V 2 bases, and 6 bases lay outside the gene matches. This CDR3 contains 15 residues. Germline V gives CDR1 LNHNV, CDR2 YYDKDF (reference sequence). The CDR3 sequence: CATSRRRDRHQPQHF. The CDR3 nucleotides are TGTGCCACCAGCAGACGCCGGGACAGACATCAGCCCCAGCATTTT.

This chain joins TRBV29-1 and TRBJ2-1; D is possibly TRBD2 (6 bases). The CDR3 is 10 amino acids. The V end was cut by 7 bases, the J end by 9 bases, with 10 bases between. CDR1 is SQVTM, CDR2 ANQGSEA, per germline. DNA for the CDR3: TGCAGCGGTGTGCGGGGTGAGCAGTTCTTC. Its translation is CSGVRGEQFF.

The chain has TRBV2 and TRBJ1-5; D perhaps matches TRBD1 (6 bases). The germline CDR1 and CDR2 sequences are SNHLY and FYNNEI. V lost 0 bases and J lost 4, with 7 bases in between. The CDR3 contains 14 residues. CDR3: CASSEAQGNQPQHF. CDR3 DNA: TGTGCCAGCAGTGAAGCGCAGGGGAATCAGCCCCAGCATTTT. The variable domain in full, with the rest retrieved from reference TRBV2 and TRBJ1-5, is EPEVTQTPSHQVTQMGQEVILRCVPISNHLYFYWYRQILGQKVEFLVSFYNNEISEKSEIFDDQFSVERPDGSNFTLKIRSTKLEDSAMYFCASSEAQGNQPQHFGDGTRLSIL.